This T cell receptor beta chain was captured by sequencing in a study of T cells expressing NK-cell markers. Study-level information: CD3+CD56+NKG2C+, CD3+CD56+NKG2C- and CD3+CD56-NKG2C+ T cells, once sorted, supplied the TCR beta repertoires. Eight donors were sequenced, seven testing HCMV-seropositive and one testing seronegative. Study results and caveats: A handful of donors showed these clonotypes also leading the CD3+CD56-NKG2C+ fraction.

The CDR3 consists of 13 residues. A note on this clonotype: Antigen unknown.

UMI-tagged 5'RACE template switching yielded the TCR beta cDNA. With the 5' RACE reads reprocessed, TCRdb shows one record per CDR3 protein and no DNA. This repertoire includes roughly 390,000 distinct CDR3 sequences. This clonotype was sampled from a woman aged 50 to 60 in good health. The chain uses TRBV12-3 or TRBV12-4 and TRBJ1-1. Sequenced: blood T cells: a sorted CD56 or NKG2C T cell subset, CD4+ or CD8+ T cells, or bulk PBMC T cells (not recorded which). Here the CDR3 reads CASSFDGEDEAFF.